These 10 T cell receptor beta chains were all obtained from the same sample, sequenced in a study of vaccination and CD4 T cells after COVID-19. The assay that was used to sequence DNA from cultured CD4+ T cells was the Oncomine TCR Beta short-read assay. One entry per CDR3 protein, called by TCRdb with MiXCR from the PCR reads. The sample consists of about 3,000 distinct CDR3 sequences, roughly a quarter of them appearing once. Their antigen targets remain unknown. Documented treatment: roughly nine-day PBMC culture with coronavirus spike peptide pools or control peptides (ViraFEST assay). Sequenced material: CD4+ T cells from blood, cultured in vitro, taken after SARS-CoV-2 vaccination. These receptors originate from a human donor who had recovered from COVID-19.

The chain uses TRBV7-2 and TRBJ1-2; 7 bases are a match to TRBD1. The CDR3 has 13 residues. Germline CDR1 and CDR2: SGHTA and FQGNSA. V lost 5 bases, J lost 8 bases, and 8 bases stayed unmatched. The chain's CDR3 is CASSADRRQGYTF. The CDR3 region has the DNA TGTGCCAGCAGCGCGGACAGGCGGCAGGGCTACACCTTC.

V usage is TRBV4-1 and J usage is TRBJ1-6; TRBD1 matches 9 bases. CDR1 is MGHRA and CDR2 is YSYEKL in the germline V gene. J gave up 9 bases and V 3 bases, and 3 bases lay outside the gene matches. This CDR3 has 14 amino acids. CDR3 bases: TGCGCCAGCAGCCACGGACAGGGGAGTTCACCCCTCCACTTT. As protein: CASSHGQGSSPLHF.

The gene calls are TRBV25-1 and TRBJ1-1; D not resolved. The V gene's germline CDR1 is MGHDK and CDR2 SYGVNS. V gave up 8 bases and J gave up 6 bases, with 16 bases separating them. This CDR3 is built from 13 residues. For the CDR3, the DNA is TGTGCCAGCCCAAAGGGAACGTCCTCTGAAGCTTTCTTT. This encodes CASPKGTSSEAFF.

This clonotype was recorded only once. The V call is TRBV6-1, the J call TRBJ2-6; TRBD1 matches at 7 bases. Germline loops: CDR1 MNHNS, CDR2 SASEGT. V dropped 6 bases and J dropped 2; count of bases not matched to a gene: 7. This CDR3 has 16 amino acids. The CDR3 bases are TGTGCCAGCAGACAATCGAGGGGGCCTGGGGCCAACGTCCTGACTTTC. It specifies CASRQSRGPGANVLTF.

The chain joins TRBV6-2 or TRBV6-3 to TRBJ2-7; TRBD1 or TRBD2 may be the D gene (5 bases each). V lost 2 bases to trimming and J lost 2 bases, with 16 bases between them. CDR3 length: 16 amino acids. CDR1 is MNHEY and CDR2 is SVGEGT in the germline V gene. This CDR3 is CASSYEGTGHTYEQYF. The DNA of the CDR3 is TGTGCCAGCAGTTACGAGGGCACAGGCCATACCTACGAGCAGTACTTC.

This clonotype has only a few counts. V gene TRBV6-1 combines with J gene TRBJ2-7; TRBD1 matches at 11 bases. The CDR3 length is 14 residues. Germline V gene sequence: CDR1 MNHNS, CDR2 SASEGT. The V gene end was trimmed by 6 bases and the J gene end by 5 bases; junction bases not matched to a gene: 6. The CDR3 DNA is TGTGCCAGCAGACCCGGGACAGGGGGAAACGAGCAGTACTTC. Translating gives CASRPGTGGNEQYF.

By share, this clonotype ranks as medium-sized. Here the CDR3 DNA reads TGTGCCAGCAGGGCAGGGTACGAGCAGTACTTC. It is translated as CASRAGYEQYF. The chain uses TRBV7-2 and TRBJ2-7, with D tentatively TRBD1 (5 bases). Looked up from germline, CDR1 is SGHTA and CDR2 is FQGNSA. V was pared by 6 bases and J by 4 bases, with 7 bases between. This CDR3 region has 11 residues. The full variable domain, rest sourced from reference TRBV7-2 and TRBJ2-7, is GAGVSQSPSNKVTEKGKDVELRCDPISGHTALYWYRQSLGQGLEFLIYFQGNSAPDKSGLPSDRFSAERTGGSVSTLTIQRTQQEDSAVYLCASRAGYEQYFGPGTRLTVT.

To note about this clonotype: This may stem from a read error, because a much larger clone lies one nucleotide away. The V and J genes are TRBV7-2 and TRBJ2-5, with a possible D match to TRBD2 (5 bases). There are 19 residues in the CDR3. Germline V gene sequence: CDR1 SGHTA, CDR2 FQGNSA. This chain's CDR3 is CASGLVEGLVGSPRETQYF. CDR3 nucleotide sequence: TGTGCCAGCGGCTTAGTAGAGGGCCTGGTGGGGAGCCCCAGGGAGACCCAGTACTTC.

Sample share makes this clonotype medium-sized. The chain links TRBV6-4 to TRBJ1-2, with TRBD1 as a possible D gene (5 bases). The CDR3 runs to 15 residues. Trimming pared 6 bases from V and 8 bases from J, leaving 22 bases between. CDR1 and CDR2 (germline): MRHNA, SNTAGT. CDR3 residues: CASSSRDGDPRGYTF. The DNA of the CDR3 is TGTGCCAGCAGCTCACGGGACGGCGATCCGCGAGGCTACACCTTC.

The chain employs TRBV28 and TRBJ1-2, with no clear D. The CDR3 has 13 amino acids. Germline assignment: CDR1 MDHEN and CDR2 SYDVKM. Between the trimmed V and J ends, which lost 8 bases and 0 bases, there was a span of 10 bases. CDR3 sequence reads: CASWHPTNYGYTF. The DNA of the CDR3 is TGTGCCAGCTGGCACCCAACTAACTATGGCTACACCTTC.